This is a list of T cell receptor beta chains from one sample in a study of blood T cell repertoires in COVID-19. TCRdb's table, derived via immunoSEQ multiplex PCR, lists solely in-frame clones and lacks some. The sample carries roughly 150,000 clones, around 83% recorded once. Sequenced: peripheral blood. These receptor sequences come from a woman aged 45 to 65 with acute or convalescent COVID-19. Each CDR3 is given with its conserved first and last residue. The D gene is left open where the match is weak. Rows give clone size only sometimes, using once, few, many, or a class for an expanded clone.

CASSDRDRAVSNQPQHF | TGTGCCAGTAGTGACCGGGACAGGGCTGTTAGCAATCAGCCCCAGCATTTT | TRBD1 | NA | TRBJ1-5 | TRBV19
CSVGKQDNSPLHF | TGCAGCGTTGGGAAACAGGATAATTCACCCCTCCACTTT | NA | NA | TRBJ1-6 | TRBV29-1
CASSQDLGVETQYF | TGTGCCAGCAGCCAAGATCTCGGGGTTGAGACCCAGTACTTC | NA | NA | TRBJ2-5 | TRBV3-1/TRBV3-2
CASSYQGDGETQYF | TGCGCCAGCAGCTATCAGGGCGATGGGGAGACCCAGTACTTC | NA | NA | TRBJ2-5 | TRBV5-1
CASSFGGRGGEKLFF | TGTGCCAGCAGTTTCGGGGGGCGCGGAGGGGAAAAACTGTTTTTT | NA | NA | TRBJ1-4 | TRBV6-5
CASSLSRGQGRYDEQYF | TGTGCCAGCAGCTTATCAAGGGGACAGGGGAGGTACGACGAGCAGTACTTC | TRBD1 | NA | TRBJ2-7 | TRBV7-2
CASSLVQFYEQYF | TGTGCCAGCAGTTTAGTCCAGTTCTACGAGCAGTACTTC | NA | NA | TRBJ2-7 | TRBV28
CSASSRLAGGENEQFF | TGCAGTGCTAGTAGCCGACTAGCGGGGGGTGAGAATGAGCAGTTCTTC | TRBD2 | NA | TRBJ2-1 | TRBV20-1
CASRASGDNEQFF | TGTGCCAGTCGGGCTAGCGGGGACAATGAGCAGTTCTTC | TRBD2 | NA | TRBJ2-1 | TRBV6-6
CASSPSSGALYGYTF | TGCGCCAGCAGCCCGAGTTCAGGGGCCCTCTATGGCTACACCTTC | NA | NA | TRBJ1-2 | TRBV5-1
CASSDTLGGTEAFF | TGTGCCAGCAGTGACACCTTAGGAGGCACTGAAGCTTTCTTT | NA | NA | TRBJ1-1 | TRBV2
CSASTGEQYF | TGCAGTGCTAGTACCGGCGAGCAGTACTTC | NA | NA | TRBJ2-7 | TRBV20-1
CASSAGTGDYGYTF | TGTGCCAGCAGCGCCGGGACAGGGGATTATGGCTACACCTTC | TRBD1 | NA | TRBJ1-2 | TRBV3-1/TRBV3-2
CASNRGLAGGYTGELFF | TGTGCCAGCAACAGGGGACTAGCGGGGGGCTACACCGGGGAGCTGTTTTTT | TRBD2 | NA | TRBJ2-2 | TRBV7-2
CSASTGQIISPLHF | TGCAGTGCTAGTACGGGACAAATTATTTCACCCCTCCACTTT | NA | NA | TRBJ1-6 | TRBV20-1
CASSLGGSSYNEQFF | TGTGCCAGCAGCTTAGGCGGTAGCTCCTACAATGAGCAGTTCTTC | NA | NA | TRBJ2-1 | TRBV11-3
CASSIFRAQGSPLHF | TGTGCCAGTAGTATCTTCCGGGCCCAGGGCTCACCCCTCCACTTT | NA | NA | TRBJ1-6 | TRBV19
CAISEGQGWTDTQYF | TGTGCCATCAGTGAGGGCCAGGGTTGGACAGATACGCAGTATTTT | NA | NA | TRBJ2-3 | TRBV10-3
CASSYQRGGF | TGTGCCAGCAGTTACCAGCGCGGAGGCTTC | NA | NA | TRBJ2-7 | TRBV6-7
CASSLNDGNGYEQYF | TGTGCCAGCAGCTTGAACGACGGGAATGGTTACGAGCAGTACTTC | NA | many | TRBJ2-7 | TRBV7-6
CASSQEQFNYGYTF | TGCGCCAGCAGCCAAGAACAGTTTAACTATGGCTACACCTTC | NA | NA | TRBJ1-2 | TRBV4-1
CASSAGQGELETQYF | TGCGCCAGCAGCGCGGGACAGGGAGAATTGGAGACCCAGTACTTC | TRBD1 | NA | TRBJ2-5 | TRBV5-1
CASRTGLAGTNEQFF | TGCGCCAGCAGGACGGGGCTAGCGGGAACTAATGAGCAGTTCTTC | TRBD2 | NA | TRBJ2-1 | TRBV5-1
CASSWTSGGTGELFF | TGTGCCAGCAGCTGGACTAGCGGGGGGACCGGGGAGCTGTTTTTT | TRBD2 | NA | TRBJ2-2 | TRBV7-2
CASSLSRWTGEDYEQYF | TGTGCCAGCAGCCTCTCCCGATGGACAGGGGAGGACTACGAGCAGTACTTC | TRBD1 | once | TRBJ2-7 | TRBV3-1/TRBV3-2
CASSSLYEQYF | TGTGCCAGCAGTTCCCTCTACGAGCAGTACTTC | NA | few | TRBJ2-7 | TRBV6-2/TRBV6-3
CASRKLTDTQETQYF | TGCGCCAGCAGGAAACTGACGGACACCCAAGAGACCCAGTACTTC | NA | NA | TRBJ2-5 | TRBV5-1
CASSQLGANTEAFF | TGTGCCAGCAGCCAACTGGGGGCGAACACTGAAGCTTTCTTT | NA | NA | TRBJ1-1 | TRBV3-1/TRBV3-2
CASSLAAGADIQYF | TGCGCCAGCAGCTTGGCAGCGGGCGCGGACATTCAGTACTTC | NA | NA | TRBJ2-4 | TRBV5-1
CASSFSRSRTDIEQYF | TGTGCCAGCAGCTTCTCTAGGTCGAGGACAGACATCGAGCAGTACTTC | NA | NA | TRBJ2-7 | TRBV11-2
CASSLEGGLGYTF | TGTGCCAGCAGTTTAGAAGGGGGCCTTGGCTACACCTTC | TRBD1 | NA | TRBJ1-2 | TRBV12-3/TRBV12-4
CAISVSSDGSETQYF | TGTGCCATCAGTGTTAGCTCTGATGGGTCAGAGACCCAGTACTTC | NA | NA | TRBJ2-5 | TRBV10-3
CASSPGTSSYNEQFF | TGTGCCAGCAGCCCCGGGACTAGTTCCTACAATGAGCAGTTCTTC | TRBD2 | NA | TRBJ2-1 | TRBV6-5
CASSLVSVGRASYNEQFF | TGTGCCAGCAGCTTAGTTAGTGTCGGGAGGGCTTCCTACAATGAGCAGTTCTTC | TRBD2 | once | TRBJ2-1 | TRBV7-8
CATSDSRRLNQPQHF | TGTGCCACCAGTGATTCCCGACGACTCAATCAGCCCCAGCATTTT | NA | NA | TRBJ1-5 | TRBV24-1
CSARQGNSPLHF | TGCAGCGCTCGACAGGGCAATTCACCCCTCCACTTT | TRBD1 | NA | TRBJ1-6 | TRBV29-1
CASSTRTEQETQYF | TGTGCCAGCAGCACTCGGACAGAACAAGAGACCCAGTACTTC | NA | once | TRBJ2-5 | TRBV5-4
CASLRGTGRTNEQFF | TGTGCCAGCCTGAGGGGGACAGGGCGGACTAATGAGCAGTTCTTC | TRBD1 | NA | TRBJ2-1 | TRBV5-6
CASSLPDRGLFIF | TGTGCCAGCAGTTTACCCGACAGGGGGCTCTTTATCTTT | TRBD1 | NA | TRBJ1-1 | TRBV28
CASSLERGQKLFF | TGTGCCAGCAGCTTAGAGAGAGGGCAAAAACTGTTTTTT | NA | NA | TRBJ1-4 | TRBV7-2
CASSMQGPGDTQYF | TGTGCCAGCAGCATGCAGGGTCCGGGAGATACGCAGTATTTT | NA | NA | TRBJ2-3 | TRBV7-7
CASSGQASAEAFF | TGTGCCAGCAGCGGACAGGCAAGCGCTGAAGCTTTCTTT | TRBD1 | NA | TRBJ1-1 | TRBV5-5
CASSLARGRGPGELFF | TGTGCCAGCAGCTTAGCCAGGGGGCGAGGCCCCGGGGAGCTGTTTTTT | TRBD1 | NA | TRBJ2-2 | TRBV7-8
CASSQDPQGTNEKLFF | TGCGCCAGCAGCCAAGACCCCCAGGGTACTAATGAAAAACTGTTTTTT | NA | NA | TRBJ1-4 | TRBV4-3
CASSLVTGGMNTEAFF | TGTGCCAGCAGCTTAGTAACAGGGGGCATGAACACTGAAGCTTTCTTT | TRBD1 | NA | TRBJ1-1 | TRBV7-2
CASKVTSGRDEQFF | TGTGCCAGCAAAGTCACTAGCGGGAGAGACGAGCAGTTCTTC | TRBD2 | NA | TRBJ2-1 | TRBV7-2
CASSYSSPGGFGYTF | TGTGCCAGCAGTTACTCGAGCCCTGGGGGCTTTGGCTACACCTTC | NA | NA | TRBJ1-2 | TRBV6-5
CASSVDRGYAEAFF | TGTGCCAGCAGTGTGGACAGGGGATACGCTGAAGCTTTCTTT | TRBD1 | NA | TRBJ1-1 | TRBV2
CASRVGTSTDTQYF | TGTGCCAGCAGGGTAGGGACTAGCACAGATACGCAGTATTTT | NA | NA | TRBJ2-3 | TRBV28
CAISESRVRCQPQHF | TGTGCCATCAGTGAGTCACGGGTTAGGTGTCAGCCCCAGCATTTT | NA | once | TRBJ1-5 | TRBV10-3